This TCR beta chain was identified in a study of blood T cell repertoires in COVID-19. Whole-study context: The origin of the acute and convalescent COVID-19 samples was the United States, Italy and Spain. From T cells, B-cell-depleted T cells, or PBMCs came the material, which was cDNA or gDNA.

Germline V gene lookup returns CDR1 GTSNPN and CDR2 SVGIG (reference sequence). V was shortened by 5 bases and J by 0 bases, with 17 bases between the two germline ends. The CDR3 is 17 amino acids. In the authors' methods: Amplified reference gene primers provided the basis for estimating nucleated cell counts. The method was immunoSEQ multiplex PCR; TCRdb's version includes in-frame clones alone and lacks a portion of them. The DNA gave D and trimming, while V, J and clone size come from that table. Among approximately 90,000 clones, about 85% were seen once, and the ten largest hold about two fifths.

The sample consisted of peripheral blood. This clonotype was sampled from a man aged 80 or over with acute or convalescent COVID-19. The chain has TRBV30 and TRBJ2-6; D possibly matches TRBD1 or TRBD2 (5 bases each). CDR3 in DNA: TGTGCCTGGGGGGGTCGGAGTAGACGCTCTGGGGCCAACGTCCTGACTTTC. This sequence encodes CAWGGRSRRSGANVLTF.